The 16 T cell receptor beta chains given below trace back to one sample, sequenced in a study of shared clonotypes between healthy human individuals. CD45RO-negative CD8 cells positively selected for CCR7 made up the naive population, which excluded terminally differentiated effector memory CD45RA+ cells. Produced via immunoSEQ multiplex PCR; TCRdb's table is partial and in-frame only. The sample includes approximately 2,200,000 clones, 93% of them seen just once. Sequencing was performed on naive CD8+ T cells from PBMCs. The receptors stem from a man younger than 35 in good health. Some clones in this sample may be carry-over from other donors' samples.

The chain links TRBV5-1 to TRBJ2-1; 9 bases are shared with TRBD1. The CDR3 extends over 13 amino acids. V lost 3 bases and J lost 7; bases outside the gene matches: 2. CDR1 is SGHRS, CDR2 YFSETQ, per germline. CDR3 loop: CASSWTGANEQFF. CDR3 sequence (DNA): TGCGCCAGCAGCTGGACAGGGGCAAATGAGCAGTTCTTC.

The chain uses TRBV2 and TRBJ1-1, with D perhaps matching TRBD1 (6 bases). The CDR3 is made up of 12 amino acids. V lost 6 bases and J lost 8, with 13 bases in between. CDR1 and CDR2 (germline): SNHLY, FYNNEI. CDR3 residues: CASRRGGGEAFF. CDR3 DNA: TGTGCCAGCAGACGGGGAGGGGGAGAAGCTTTCTTT. The full variable domain, rest sourced from reference TRBV2 and TRBJ1-1, is EPEVTQTPSHQVTQMGQEVILRCVPISNHLYFYWYRQILGQKVEFLVSFYNNEISEKSEIFDDQFSVERPDGSNFTLKIRSTKLEDSAMYFCASRRGGGEAFFGQGTRLTVV.

As for this clone: A read error may account for a junction end that differs from germline. This chain joins TRBV25-1 and TRBJ2-5; TRBD1 matches at 7 bases. Germline CDR1 and CDR2: MGHDK and SYGVNS. This CDR3 has 10 amino acids. CDR3 DNA: TGTGCCAGCCCCAGGACAGGTGGGCACTTC. Translated, it gives CASPRTGGHF. Full variable domain (remainder filled in from reference TRBV25-1 and TRBJ2-5): EADIYQTPRYLVIGTGKKITLECSQTMGHDKMYWYQQDPGMELHLIHYSYGVNSTEKGDLSSESTVSRIRTEHFPLTLESARPSHTSQYLCASPRTGGHFGPGTRLLVL.

The chain recombines TRBV19 with TRBJ1-5; 7 nucleotides match TRBD1. The CDR3 runs 14 residues. The germline V gene encodes CDR1 LNHDA and CDR2 SQIVND (reference sequence). V lost 0 bases, J lost 8 bases, and 4 bases stayed unmatched. CDR3 in DNA: TGTGCCAGTAGTATAGAAGGGGGCAGGGAGCCCCAGCATTTT. Its protein product is CASSIEGGREPQHF.

The CDR3 loop is CASSFERGNEQFF. Written as DNA, the CDR3 is TGTGCCAGCAGCTTCGAGCGGGGGAATGAGCAGTTCTTC. The rearrangement links TRBV5-4 to TRBJ2-1; 8 nucleotides line up with TRBD2. J was trimmed by 7 bases and V by 2 bases; bases with no gene match: 2. This CDR3 is built from 13 residues. The germline gives CDR1 SGHNT, CDR2 YYREEE (reference sequence). Full variable domain (rest looked up from reference TRBV5-4 and TRBJ2-1): ETGVTQSPTHLIKTRGQQVTLRCSSQSGHNTVSWYQQALGQGPQFIFQYYREEENGRGNFPPRFSGLQFPNYSSELNVNALELDDSALYLCASSFERGNEQFFGPGTRLTVL.

The rearrangement links TRBV19 to TRBJ2-3; D uncertain. V gave up 7 bases and J gave up 0 bases, with 8 bases separating them. Germline V gene data show CDR1 as LNHDA and CDR2 as SQIVND (reference sequence). The CDR3 covers 13 residues. CDR3 sequence: CASIGESTDTQYF. The CDR3 region has the DNA TGTGCCAGTATCGGAGAAAGCACAGATACGCAGTATTTT.

The chain joins TRBV5-5 to TRBJ1-5, with a tentative D call TRBD1 (6 bases). The V end was cut by 0 bases, the J end by 5 bases, with 12 bases between. The germline CDR1 and CDR2 sequences are SGHKS and YYEKEE (reference sequence). CDR3 length equals 15 residues. As DNA, the CDR3 is TGTGCCAGCAGCTTGGTACAGGGTATTTATCAGCCCCAGCATTTT. This gives the protein CASSLVQGIYQPQHF.

This clone was observed once. The rearrangement uses TRBV6-8 and TRBJ2-7; TRBD2 matches 10 bases. Trimming removed 6 bases from V and 0 bases from J; junction bases left unmatched: 2. CDR1 is MNHGY, CDR2 SAAAGT, per germline. CDR3 size: 14 residues. DNA of the CDR3: TGTGCCAGCAGCCCTAGCGGGAGCTCCTACGAGCAGTACTTC. Translated: CASSPSGSSYEQYF.

The chain combines TRBV9 with TRBJ2-7, with 12 bases that match TRBD1. Trimming removed 3 bases from V and 1 base from J; junction bases left unmatched: 14. Germline loops: CDR1 SGDLS, CDR2 YYNGEE. CDR3 size: 19 residues. The CDR3 nucleotides read TGTGCCAGCAGCGGACCGGGACAGGGGGCGCATACGGGATCCTACGAGCAGTACTTC. Protein sequence: CASSGPGQGAHTGSYEQYF.

The chain employs TRBV4-1 and TRBJ2-2; 7 positions match TRBD2. Germline V lookup: CDR1 MGHRA, CDR2 YSYEKL. This CDR3 is built from 15 residues. V lost 4 bases and J lost 7; bases outside the gene matches: 9. The DNA for the CDR3 is TGCGCCAGCAGCCTTTTTCGGGAGGCCGTCGGGGAGCTGTTTTTT. Its protein product is CASSLFREAVGELFF.

This clone was detected once. The V and J genes are TRBV30 and TRBJ2-7; perhaps TRBD1 as D (6 bases). Germline V gene data show CDR1 as GTSNPN and CDR2 as SVGIG (reference sequence). V was shortened by 3 bases and J by 2 bases, with 23 bases between the two germline ends. CDR3 length equals 17 residues. The CDR3, as DNA: TGTGCCTGGAGGGGCCCTAGACAGGAACAATCCCCCTACGAGCAGTACTTC. The encoded protein is CAWRGPRQEQSPYEQYF.

A note on this clone: Other DNA sequences within the sample encode an identical CDR3. The V and J genes are TRBV9 and TRBJ2-1; D is unresolved. Germline V CDR1 and CDR2: SGDLS, YYNGEE. V was pared by 0 bases and J by 4 bases, with 5 bases between. CDR3 length: 13 residues. The CDR3 coding sequence is TGTGCCAGCAGCGTAGCTACGTACAATGAGCAGTTCTTC. Protein: CASSVATYNEQFF.

This clone was counted a single time. V usage is TRBV4-3 and J usage is TRBJ2-5; the match to TRBD1 covers 8 bases. Germline CDR1 reads LGHNA; CDR2 reads YSLEER. CDR3 size: 16 residues. The junction had 11 bases not matched to a gene; V was cut back by 4 bases and J by 4 bases. CDR3 residues: CASSPRSNRGAETQYF. The CDR3 DNA is TGCGCCAGCAGCCCCAGGAGCAACAGGGGGGCAGAGACCCAGTACTTC.

A few counts support this clone. The rearrangement links TRBV2 to TRBJ2-1; perhaps TRBD1 as D (5 bases). Trimming took off 8 bases at V and 13 bases at J, with 12 bases between the two ends. The CDR3 is 10 amino acids. From germline, CDR1 is SNHLY and CDR2 FYNNEI. DNA of the CDR3: TGTGCCAGCCAAACAGGAGAACAGTTCTTC. It specifies CASQTGEQFF.

V gene TRBV9 combines with J gene TRBJ2-1, with TRBD1 identical over 10 bases. Germline assignment: CDR1 SGDLS and CDR2 YYNGEE. The V and J ends lost 1 base and 7 bases, in that order; junction bases with no gene match: 5. The CDR3 loop spans 15 amino acids. CDR3 loop: CASSVRTGGFNEQFF. The DNA for the CDR3 is TGTGCCAGCAGCGTACGGACAGGGGGATTTAATGAGCAGTTCTTC.

This clone was counted between two and nine times. V is TRBV27 and J is TRBJ1-2; D may be TRBD1 (5 bases). The CDR3 contains 13 residues. V was pared by 6 bases and J by 6 bases, with 14 bases between. The V gene's germline CDR1 is MNHEY and CDR2 SMNVEV (reference sequence). The CDR3 DNA sequence: TGTGCCAGCAGAGACCGCGGGGGGGATGGCTACACCTTC. It specifies CASRDRGGDGYTF.